A single sample gave rise to the 2 T cell receptor beta chains below, sequenced in a study of human T cells and chemical hapten exposure. One entry per CDR3 protein results from TCRdb running MiXCR on the RACE reads. The table lists about 99,000 distinct CDR3 sequences, around 12% of them singletons. The time point was: patch test 1, 2 weeks after DPC sensitization. Sample treatment: therapeutic diphenylcyclopropenone sensitization with weekly scalp DPC. Sequencing used whole blood, obtained in connection with sensitization to the hapten diphenylcyclopropenone (DPC). These receptor sequences come from a woman aged 40 to 55 with alopecia areata. Some clones in this sample may be carry-over from other donors' samples.

This clonotype was counted at least ten times. This chain links TRBV2 with TRBJ1-2; a weak D match, TRBD1 (5 bases). Germline V gives CDR1 SNHLY, CDR2 FYNNEI. This CDR3 comprises 15 residues. V was shortened by 1 base and J by 4 bases, with 13 bases between the two germline ends. CDR3 in DNA: TGTGCCAGCAGTGAAGGGCAGGGAAGGGGCTATGGCTACACCTTC. As protein: CASSEGQGRGYGYTF.

The chain employs TRBV7-2 and TRBJ1-1; D uncertain. The germline CDR1 and CDR2 sequences are SGHTA and FQGNSA. V was clipped by 2 bases and J by 5 bases, with 18 bases between them. The CDR3 is made up of 16 amino acids. The CDR3: CASSLPRGMVMTEAFF. The CDR3 DNA reads as TGTGCCAGCAGCTTACCTCGCGGGATGGTAATGACTGAAGCTTTCTTT.